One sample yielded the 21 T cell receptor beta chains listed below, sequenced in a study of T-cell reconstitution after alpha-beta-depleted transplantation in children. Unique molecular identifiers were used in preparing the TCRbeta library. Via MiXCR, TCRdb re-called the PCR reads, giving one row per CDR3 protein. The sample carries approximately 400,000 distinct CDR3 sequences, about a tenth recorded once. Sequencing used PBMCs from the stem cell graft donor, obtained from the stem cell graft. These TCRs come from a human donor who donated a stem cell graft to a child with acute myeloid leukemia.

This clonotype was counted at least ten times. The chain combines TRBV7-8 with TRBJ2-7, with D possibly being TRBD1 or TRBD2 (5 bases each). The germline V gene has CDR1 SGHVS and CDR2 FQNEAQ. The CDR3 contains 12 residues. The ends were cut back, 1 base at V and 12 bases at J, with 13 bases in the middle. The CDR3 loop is CASSLGETDPYF. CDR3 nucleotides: TGTGCCAGCAGCTTAGGGGAGACAGATCCGTACTTC.

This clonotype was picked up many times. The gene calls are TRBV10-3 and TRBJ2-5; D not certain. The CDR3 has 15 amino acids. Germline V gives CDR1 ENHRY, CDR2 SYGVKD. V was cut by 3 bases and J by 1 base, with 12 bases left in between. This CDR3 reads CAISDSTTIQETQYF. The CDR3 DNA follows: TGTGCCATCAGTGATTCTACAACGATCCAAGAGACCCAGTACTTC.

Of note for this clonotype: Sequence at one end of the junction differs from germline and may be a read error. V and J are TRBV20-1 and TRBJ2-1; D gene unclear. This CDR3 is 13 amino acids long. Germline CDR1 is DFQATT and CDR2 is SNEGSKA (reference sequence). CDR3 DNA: TGCAGTGCTATTGCGTTTGCCTACACTGAGCAGTTCTTC. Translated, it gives CSAIAFAYTEQFF.

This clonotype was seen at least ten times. The CDR3 DNA follows: TGCGCCAGCAGCTTGGTTGTGAATGGACAGAACAATGAGCAGTTCTTC. Its protein is CASSLVVNGQNNEQFF. This chain links TRBV5-1 with TRBJ2-1; D possibly corresponds to TRBD1 (6 bases). V dropped 0 bases and J dropped 5 bases, with 15 bases sitting between them. The CDR3 has 16 residues. Germline V gene lookup returns CDR1 SGHRS and CDR2 YFSETQ.

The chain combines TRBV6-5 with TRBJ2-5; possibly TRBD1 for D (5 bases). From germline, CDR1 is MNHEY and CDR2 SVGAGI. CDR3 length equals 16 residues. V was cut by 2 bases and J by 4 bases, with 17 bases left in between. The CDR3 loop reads CASSYGVRAQGETQYF. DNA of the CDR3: TGTGCCAGCAGTTACGGGGTCAGGGCGCAGGGAGAGACCCAGTACTTC.

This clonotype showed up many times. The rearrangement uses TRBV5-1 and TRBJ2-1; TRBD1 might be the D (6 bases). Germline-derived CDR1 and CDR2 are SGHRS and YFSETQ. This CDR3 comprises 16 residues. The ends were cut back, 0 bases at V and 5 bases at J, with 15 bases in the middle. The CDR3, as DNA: TGCGCCAGCAGCTTGGCGCCCGGACAGACAAACAATGAGCAGTTCTTC. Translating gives CASSLAPGQTNNEQFF. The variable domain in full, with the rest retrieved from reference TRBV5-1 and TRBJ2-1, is KAGVTQTPRYLIKTRGQQVTLSCSPISGHRSVSWYQQTPGQGLQFLFEYFSETQRNKGNFPGRFSGRQFSNSRSEMNVSTLELGDSALYLCASSLAPGQTNNEQFFGPGTRLTVL.

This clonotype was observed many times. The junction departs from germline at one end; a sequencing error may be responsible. In DNA form, the CDR3 reads TGCAGTGTTAGACAGGGGGCGAGTCAGCCCCAGCATTTT. Its translation is CSVRQGASQPQHF. The chain combines TRBV20-1 with TRBJ1-5, with 10 bases fitting TRBD1. This CDR3 has 13 residues. Per germline, CDR1 DFQATT and CDR2 SNEGSKA (reference sequence).

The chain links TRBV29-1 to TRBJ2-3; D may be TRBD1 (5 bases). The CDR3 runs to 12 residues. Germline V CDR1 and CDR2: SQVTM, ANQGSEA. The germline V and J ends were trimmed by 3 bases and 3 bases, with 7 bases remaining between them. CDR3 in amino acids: CSVDRDTDTQYF. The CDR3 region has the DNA TGCAGCGTTGACAGGGATACAGATACGCAGTATTTT.

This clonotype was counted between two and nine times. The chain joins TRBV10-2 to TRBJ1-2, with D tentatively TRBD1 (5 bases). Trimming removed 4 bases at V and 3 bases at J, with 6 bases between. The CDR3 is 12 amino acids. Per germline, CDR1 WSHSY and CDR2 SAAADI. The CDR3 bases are TGCGCCAGCAGTGGAGGGGACTATGGCTACACCTTC. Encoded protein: CASSGGDYGYTF.

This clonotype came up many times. The CDR3 nucleotides are TGCAGCGTTGCCCACGGCAGGGGGCGGACTGAAGCTTTCTTT. It encodes CSVAHGRGRTEAFF. The V and J genes are TRBV29-1 and TRBJ1-1; the match to TRBD1 covers 8 bases. Germline values: CDR1 SQVTM, CDR2 ANQGSEA. CDR3 length: 14 residues. With 4 bases clipped from V and 5 bases from J, the junction kept 9 bases outside the gene matches.

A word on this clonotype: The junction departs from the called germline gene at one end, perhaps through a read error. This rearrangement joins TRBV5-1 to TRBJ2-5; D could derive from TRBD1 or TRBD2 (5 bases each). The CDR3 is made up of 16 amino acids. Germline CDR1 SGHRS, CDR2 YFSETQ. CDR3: CASSLNSGSLGETQCF. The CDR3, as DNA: TGCGCCAGCAGCCTAAACTCCGGGTCGCTGGGGGAGACCCAGTGCTTC.

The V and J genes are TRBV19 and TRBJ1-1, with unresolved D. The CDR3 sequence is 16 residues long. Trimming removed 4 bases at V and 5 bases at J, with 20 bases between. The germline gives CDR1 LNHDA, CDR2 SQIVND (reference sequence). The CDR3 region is CASSKGRAGRKTEAFF. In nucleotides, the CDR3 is TGTGCCAGTAGTAAAGGTCGTGCCGGGCGGAAAACTGAAGCTTTCTTT.

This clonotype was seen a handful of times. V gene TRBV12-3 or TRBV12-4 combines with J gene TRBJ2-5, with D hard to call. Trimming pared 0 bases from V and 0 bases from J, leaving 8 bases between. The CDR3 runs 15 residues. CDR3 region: CASSLAGSYQETQYF. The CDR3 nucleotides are TGTGCCAGCAGTTTAGCTGGGTCGTACCAAGAGACCCAGTACTTC.

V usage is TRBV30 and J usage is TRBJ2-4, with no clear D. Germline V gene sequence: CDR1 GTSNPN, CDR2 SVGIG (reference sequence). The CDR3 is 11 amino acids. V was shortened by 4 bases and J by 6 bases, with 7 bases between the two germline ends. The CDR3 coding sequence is TGTGCCTGGAAGACTGGAAACATTCAGTACTTC. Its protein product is CAWKTGNIQYF.

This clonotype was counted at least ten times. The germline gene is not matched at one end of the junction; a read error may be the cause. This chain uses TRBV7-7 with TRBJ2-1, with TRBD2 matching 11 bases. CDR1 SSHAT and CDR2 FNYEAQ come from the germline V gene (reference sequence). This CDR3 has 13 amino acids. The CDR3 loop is CASSTGLAGEQFF. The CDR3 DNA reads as TGTGCTAGCAGCACAGGACTAGCGGGTGAGCAGTTCTTC.

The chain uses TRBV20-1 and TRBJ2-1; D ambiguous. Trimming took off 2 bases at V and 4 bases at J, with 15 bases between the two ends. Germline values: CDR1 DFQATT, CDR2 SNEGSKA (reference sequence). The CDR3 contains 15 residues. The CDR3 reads CSARQTRFQYNEQFF. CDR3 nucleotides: TGCAGTGCTAGACAGACTCGCTTCCAATACAATGAGCAGTTCTTC.

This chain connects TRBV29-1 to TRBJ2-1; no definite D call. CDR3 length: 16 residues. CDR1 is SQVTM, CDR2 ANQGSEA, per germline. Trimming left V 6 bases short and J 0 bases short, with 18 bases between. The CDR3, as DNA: TGCAGCGTCCTAGGGATGGGCCTAAGCTCCTACAATGAGCAGTTCTTC. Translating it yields CSVLGMGLSSYNEQFF.

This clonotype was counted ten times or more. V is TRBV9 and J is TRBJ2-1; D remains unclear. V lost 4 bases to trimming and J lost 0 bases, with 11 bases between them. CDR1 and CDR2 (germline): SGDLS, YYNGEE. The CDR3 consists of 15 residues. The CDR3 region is CASSPTGGSYNEQFF. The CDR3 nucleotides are TGTGCCAGCAGCCCCACGGGCGGCTCCTACAATGAGCAGTTCTTC.

This chain's CDR3 is CASSWGLARTGELFF. DNA for the CDR3: TGCGCCAGCAGCTGGGGACTAGCGCGCACCGGGGAGCTGTTTTTT. V usage is TRBV5-1 and J usage is TRBJ2-2; 10 nucleotides align to TRBD2. Looked up from germline, CDR1 is SGHRS and CDR2 is YFSETQ. CDR3 length: 15 amino acids. Trimming at V came to 3 bases and at J to 4 bases, leaving 3 bases not matched to a gene.

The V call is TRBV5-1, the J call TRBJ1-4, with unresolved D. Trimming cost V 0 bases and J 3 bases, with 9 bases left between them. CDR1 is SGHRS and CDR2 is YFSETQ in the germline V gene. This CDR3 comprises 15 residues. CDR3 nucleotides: TGCGCCAGCAGCTTGGACCCCCCGCCTAATGAAAAACTGTTTTTT. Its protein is CASSLDPPPNEKLFF.

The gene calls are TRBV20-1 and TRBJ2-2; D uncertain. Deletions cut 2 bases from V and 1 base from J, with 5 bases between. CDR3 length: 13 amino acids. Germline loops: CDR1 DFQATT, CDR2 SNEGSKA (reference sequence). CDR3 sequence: CSARSGNTGELFF. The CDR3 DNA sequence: TGCAGTGCTAGATCAGGGAACACCGGGGAGCTGTTTTTT.